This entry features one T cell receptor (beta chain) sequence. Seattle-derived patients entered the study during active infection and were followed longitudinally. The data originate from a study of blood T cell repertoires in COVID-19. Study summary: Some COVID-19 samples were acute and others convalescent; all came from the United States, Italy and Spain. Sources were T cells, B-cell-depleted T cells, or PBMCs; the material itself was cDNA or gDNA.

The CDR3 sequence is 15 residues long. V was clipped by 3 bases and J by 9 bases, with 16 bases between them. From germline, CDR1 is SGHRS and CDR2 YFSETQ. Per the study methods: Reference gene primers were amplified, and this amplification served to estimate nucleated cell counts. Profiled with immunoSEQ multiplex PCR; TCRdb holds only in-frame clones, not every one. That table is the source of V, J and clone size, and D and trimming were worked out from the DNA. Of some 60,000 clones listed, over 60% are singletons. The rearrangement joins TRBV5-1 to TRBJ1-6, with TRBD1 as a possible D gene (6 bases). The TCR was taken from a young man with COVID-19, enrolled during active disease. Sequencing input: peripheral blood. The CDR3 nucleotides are TGCGCCAGCAGCTACGACGGGGGGCGGGGTTCACCCCTCCACTTT. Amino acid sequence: CASSYDGGRGSPLHF.